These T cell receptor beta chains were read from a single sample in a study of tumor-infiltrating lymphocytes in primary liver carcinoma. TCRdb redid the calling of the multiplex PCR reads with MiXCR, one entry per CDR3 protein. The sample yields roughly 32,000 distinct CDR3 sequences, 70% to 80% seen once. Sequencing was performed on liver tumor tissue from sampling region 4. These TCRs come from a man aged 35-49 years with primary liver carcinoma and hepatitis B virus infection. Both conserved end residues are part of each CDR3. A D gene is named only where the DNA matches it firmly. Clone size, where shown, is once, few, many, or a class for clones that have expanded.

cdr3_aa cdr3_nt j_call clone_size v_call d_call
CASSQDGFRSGVNVLTF TGCGCCAGTAGCCAAGATGGGTTCCGCTCTGGGGTCAACGTCCTAACTTTC TRBJ2-6 NA TRBV4-3 NA
CASSLLGNEQFF TGTGCCAGCAGTTTACTGGGCAATGAGCAGTTCTTC TRBJ2-1 medium-sized TRBV12-3/TRBV12-4 NA
CTRSLGAGEAFF TGTACCAGAAGCTTGGGGGCGGGTGAAGCTTTCTTT TRBJ1-1 NA TRBV7-8 NA
CASNPGLEGIDTQYF TGTGCGAGCAACCCAGGACTAGAGGGAATAGATACGCAGTATTTT TRBJ2-3 once TRBV6-5 TRBD2
CSVGTSTANTGELFF TGTAGCGTTGGTACTAGCACGGCGAACACCGGGGAGCTGTTTTTT TRBJ2-2 NA TRBV29-1 NA
CASSTGSDTGELFF TGTGCCAGCAGCACAGGCTCGGATACCGGGGAACTGTTTTTT TRBJ2-2 NA TRBV11-2 NA
CASSLATAWNTEAFF TGTGCCAGCAGTTTAGCAACAGCATGGAACACTGAAGCTTTCTTT TRBJ1-1 once TRBV28 NA
CTARTGTDPRVQYF TGCACTGCTAGAACCGGGACCGACCCACGGGTTCAGTACTTC TRBJ2-4 NA TRBV20-1 NA
CASSSLNPSDTQYF TGCGCCAGCAGCTCCCTCAACCCATCAGATACGCAGTATTTT TRBJ2-3 many TRBV5-1 NA
CASSSEWGTGYTF TGCGCCAGCAGTTCAGAGTGGGGGACCGGCTACACCTTC TRBJ1-2 NA TRBV5-1 NA
CARSSSRNSYEQYF TGTGCCAGGAGCTCTAGCAGAAACTCCTACGAGCAATACTTC TRBJ2-7 NA TRBV11-2 NA
CPSSDSPAGGVDTQYF TGTCCCAGCAGCGACAGCCCGGCGGGGGGGGTGGATACGCAGTATTTT TRBJ2-3 NA TRBV11-3 TRBD2
CRIRFAGPQHF TGCAGAATCCGGTTCGCCGGGCCCCAGCATTTT TRBJ1-5 few TRBV29-1 NA
CDSSLRWTVEYEQYF TGTGACAGCAGCTTACGATGGACAGTGGAATACGAGCAGTACTTC TRBJ2-7 NA TRBV11-2 NA
CALSHVSYTQYF TGTGCCCTCTCGCACGTGTCGTACACGCAGTATTTT TRBJ2-3 NA TRBV5-8 NA
CASSDGRDTGNLFF TGCGCCAGCTCCGACGGCAGAGACACCGGGAATCTGTTTTTT TRBJ2-2 NA TRBV10-1 NA
CSVVQGWGMGYGYTF TGCAGCGTTGTGCAGGGCTGGGGCATGGGCTATGGATACACCTTC TRBJ1-2 NA TRBV29-1 NA
CAGRWDRGFHSYTF TGTGCCGGCAGATGGGACAGGGGGTTTCACAGCTACACCTTC TRBJ1-2 NA TRBV7-9 TRBD1
CASSQEAGVWQFF TGCGCCAGCAGCCAAGAGGCGGGTGTCTGGCAGTTCTTC TRBJ2-1 NA TRBV4-3 NA
CSVRPGRGMNTEAFF TGCAGTGTTAGACCTGGGAGGGGGATGAACACTGAAGCTTTCTTT TRBJ1-1 once TRBV20-1 NA
CASMSGGSNRPQHF TGTGCCAGTATGTCTGGGGGGAGCAATCGGCCCCAGCATTTT TRBJ1-5 NA TRBV2 NA
CANKASGNTTHF TGCGCCAACAAGGCCTCTGGAAACACCACACATTTT TRBJ1-3 NA TRBV10-2 NA
CASILATASSGNTIYF TGTGCCAGCATCTTAGCGACTGCGTCCTCTGGAAACACCATATATTTT TRBJ1-3 NA TRBV7-8 NA
CANSVGQPYEQYF TGTGCCAACAGCGTGGGACAGCCCTACGAACAGTACTTC TRBJ2-7 NA TRBV11-3 TRBD1
CASSLGGLEGANEEFF TGCGCCAGCAGCTTGGGGGGACTAGAGGGAGCGAATGAGGAGTTCTTC TRBJ2-1 NA TRBV5-1 TRBD2
CASSRRSTGNTDAQYF TGTGCCAGCAGCAGAAGAAGCACAGGGAACACAGATGCGCAGTATTTC TRBJ2-3 NA TRBV11-2 NA
CASSSDDETGYGYIF TGTGCCAGCAGTTCCGACGACGAGACAGGCTATGGCTACATATTC TRBJ1-2 NA TRBV6-6 NA
CVSSYSSSDVSQETQYF TGTGTCAGCAGTTACTCGAGTAGTGACGTGTCCCAAGAGACCCAGTACTTC TRBJ2-5 NA TRBV6-5 NA
CAWRLDSPPHF TGTGCCTGGAGGCTGGATTCACCCCCCCACTTT TRBJ1-6 few TRBV30 NA
CVSSGAGIATNEKLFF TGTGTCAGCAGTGGAGCTGGTATTGCAACTAATGAAAAACTGTTTTTT TRBJ1-4 NA TRBV6-1 NA
CASGQDQGSGAHVLTF TGCGCCAGCGGCCAAGATCAGGGCTCTGGGGCCCACGTCTTGACTTTC TRBJ2-6 NA TRBV4-1 NA
CASSQGGAGPTGELFF TGTGCCAGCAGCCAAGGGGGGGCAGGCCCCACCGGGGAGCTGTTTTTT TRBJ2-2 medium-sized TRBV4-2 NA
CASSLSVQYERYF TGTGCCAGTAGCTTGTCGGTTCAGTACGAGCGGTACTTC TRBJ2-7 NA TRBV7-8 NA
CASSLGPKIDYTF TGTGCCAGCAGCTTAGGCCCAAAAATTGACTACACCTTC TRBJ1-2 NA TRBV11-2 NA
CVSSTHTPGLATDTQYF TGTGTCAGCAGCACTCACACACCGGGACTAGCGACAGATACGCAGTATTTT TRBJ2-3 NA TRBV28 TRBD2
CGAGRTDTQYF TGCGGCGCGGGAAGGACAGATACCCAGTATTTT TRBJ2-3 NA TRBV29-1 NA
CASSFSGISGTKNIQYF TGTGCTAGCAGCTTTTCCGGGATTAGCGGGACTAAAAACATTCAGTACTTC TRBJ2-4 NA TRBV11-1 TRBD2
CASGRTSAQLKYNEQFF TGTGCCAGCGGCCGGACTAGCGCACAACTAAAATACAATGAGCAGTTCTTC TRBJ2-1 NA TRBV7-9 TRBD2
CASTPGRQNTEALF TGTGCCAGTACCCCCGGGAGGCAGAACACAGAAGCTTTATTT TRBJ1-1 NA TRBV12-3/TRBV12-4 NA